This TCR beta chain was profiled in a study of T-cell reconstitution after alpha-beta-depleted transplantation in children. Study-wide results and caveats: Surviving recipient T cells and intrathymic progenitors accounted for some patients' high TCRbeta diversity at day 60. It was reported that alpha-beta T cells came from several hundred expanded graft clones (about two months after transplant). T-cell numbers and diversity, one year after transplant, stemmed largely from T cells that were newly produced.

The CDR3 covers 17 residues. Unique molecular identifiers were built into the TCRbeta library. Each CDR3 protein gets one entry after TCRdb re-called the PCR reads with MiXCR. The table includes several thousand distinct CDR3 sequences, roughly 5.4% detected once. With regard to this clonotype: The antigen remains undetermined.

The input for sequencing was PBMCs, mostly from graft donor cells, taken 180 days after TCRalphabeta/CD19-depleted stem cell transplant. J is TRBJ2-7 and V is TRBV12-3 or TRBV12-4; D perhaps matches TRBD2 (6 bases). The sequence came from a child younger than two who had a stem cell transplant for acute myeloid leukemia, so the T cells may come from the graft donor. The CDR3 is CTFSLGVLRGGSYEQYF. DNA for the CDR3: TGTACCTTCAGTTTAGGAGTTTTGAGGGGAGGTTCGTACGAGCAGTACTTC.